Listed here is a single T cell receptor (beta chain). Its antigen is currently unknown. Additional DNA sequences in this sample encode the identical CDR3. The sample comes from a study of cytomegalovirus exposure and HLA in healthy donors. Study-wide results and limits: Later on, a genetic analysis was performed. It linked a missense variant in DCLRE1C with V- and J-gene trimming of TCR beta.

The germline V gene has CDR1 SGHRS and CDR2 YFSETQ. This CDR3 spans 14 amino acids. Trimming cost V 2 bases and J 4 bases; bases outside gene matches: 2. Vbeta (60) and Jbeta (13) primers were used in the PCR. Assay: immunoSEQ multiplex PCR; the TCRdb copy retains only in-frame clones and omits some. The repertoire holds 150,000 to 200,000 clones, with around 76% as singletons. The chain recombines TRBV5-1 with TRBJ2-2; 7 bases fit TRBD1. The sequenced sample consisted of PBMCs. The receptor's source is a man aged 40-49 years in good health and CMV-seronegative. The CDR3 sequence is CASSFGDSTGELFF. In nucleotides, the CDR3 is TGCGCCAGCAGCTTTGGGGACAGCACCGGGGAGCTGTTTTTT. The full variable domain, rest sourced from reference TRBV5-1 and TRBJ2-2, is KAGVTQTPRYLIKTRGQQVTLSCSPISGHRSVSWYQQTPGQGLQFLFEYFSETQRNKGNFPGRFSGRQFSNSRSEMNVSTLELGDSALYLCASSFGDSTGELFFGEGSRLTVL.